Listed below are T cell receptor beta chains from one sample, sequenced in a study of T-cell reconstitution after alpha-beta-depleted transplantation in children. TCRdb redid the calling of the PCR reads with MiXCR, one entry per CDR3 protein. The sample consists of approximately 230,000 distinct CDR3 sequences, 20% to 30% of them appearing once. The specimen comprised PBMCs, mostly from graft donor cells, sampled 360 days after TCRalphabeta/CD19-depleted stem cell transplant. Receptors originate from a female patient aged 2-10 years who had a stem cell transplant for congenital amegakaryocytic thrombocytopenia, so the T cells may come from the graft donor. CDR3s include the opening cysteine and the closing phenylalanine or tryptophan. The order of the fields is V gene, D gene, CDR3 protein. D genes are given only for firm matches.

>TRBV7-8|TRBD2
CASRMTSVKSSYNEQFF
>TRBV9|TRBD2
CASSVVGGRSGETQYF
>TRBV18|TRBD1
CASSPTEGAQNEKLFF
>TRBV20-1|NA
CSASGGSYNSPLHF
>TRBV7-8|NA
CASSLASGYGGGWYQETQYF
>TRBV5-1|NA
CASSSHNTDTQYF
>TRBV11-1|NA
CASSLRTSSAYTF
>TRBV6-5|TRBD1
CASSYSTGEGTEAFF
>TRBV11-2|TRBD2
CASSPLGLAGGRGYEQYF
>TRBV12-3/TRBV12-4|TRBD2
CASSSTVDLSGSAYNEQFF